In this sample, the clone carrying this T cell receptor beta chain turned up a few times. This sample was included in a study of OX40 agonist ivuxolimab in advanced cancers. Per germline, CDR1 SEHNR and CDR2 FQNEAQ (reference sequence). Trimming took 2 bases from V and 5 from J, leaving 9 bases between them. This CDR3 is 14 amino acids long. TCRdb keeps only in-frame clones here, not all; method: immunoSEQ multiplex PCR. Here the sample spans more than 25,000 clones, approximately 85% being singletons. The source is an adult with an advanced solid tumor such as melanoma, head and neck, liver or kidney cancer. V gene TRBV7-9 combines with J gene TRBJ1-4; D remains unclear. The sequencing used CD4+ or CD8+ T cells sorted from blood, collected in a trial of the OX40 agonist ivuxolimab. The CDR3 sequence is CASSLTQTNEKLFF. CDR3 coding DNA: TGTGCCAGCAGCTTAACACAGACAAATGAAAAACTGTTTTTT.